These T cell receptor beta chains were read from a single sample in a study of human T cells and chemical hapten exposure. Via MiXCR, TCRdb re-called the RACE reads, giving one row per CDR3 protein. The data hold 80,000 to 100,000 distinct CDR3 sequences, with approximately 10% observed a single time. The sequenced sample consisted of whole blood. The receptor source for this set is a female donor in good health. Some clones in this sample may be carry-over from other donors' samples. The CDR3 runs from the conserved cysteine through the conserved F or W. The D gene is left open where the match is weak. Clone size is not always given. Where it is, it says once, few, many or a class for expanded clones.

d_call	clone_size	v_call	j_call	cdr3_nt	cdr3_aa
TRBD1	NA	TRBV18	TRBJ1-1	TGTGCCAGCTCACTGGGACAGCCGCCGAACACTGAAGCTTTCTTT	CASSLGQPPNTEAFF
NA	NA	TRBV7-2	TRBJ1-6	TGTGCCAGCAGCTTACGGGACACCCTATCACCCCTCCACTTT	CASSLRDTLSPLHF
TRBD1	many	TRBV6-6	TRBJ2-1	TGTGCCAGCAGTTCCAGACAGGGAACCTACAATGAGCAGTTCTTC	CASSSRQGTYNEQFF
TRBD1	NA	TRBV7-3	TRBJ1-2	TGTGCCAGCAGCTTAAGGGGGGACAGTAACTATGGCTACACCTTC	CASSLRGDSNYGYTF
NA	NA	TRBV20-1	TRBJ2-1	TGCAGTGCTAATTCGGGGGCCTCCTCCTACAATGTGCAGTTCTTC	CSANSGASSYNVQFF
NA	NA	TRBV3-1	TRBJ1-4	TGTGCCAGCAGCCAAGGGGGCGTGGGGGCAAAACTGTTTTTT	CASSQGGVGAKLFF
NA	many	TRBV21-1	TRBJ1-1	TGTGCCAGCAGCAAAGAGGGCAGTCTCCCTGAAGCTTTCTTT	CASSKEGSLPEAFF
NA	few	TRBV7-8	TRBJ2-2	TGTGCCAGCAGCTTATCGAGCGCCGGGGAGCTGTTTTTT	CASSLSSAGELFF
TRBD1	many	TRBV25-1	TRBJ2-7	TGTGCCAGAAGCCCGGTGACAGGGGGCAACGAGCAGTACTTC	CARSPVTGGNEQYF
NA	NA	TRBV28	TRBJ2-1	TGTGCCAGCACCACCCTTGGGAGGAATGAGCAGTTCTTC	CASTTLGRNEQFF
NA	NA	TRBV2	TRBJ1-2	TGTGCCAGCAGTGAAGGGTCAGGTCGGGATGGCTACACCTTC	CASSEGSGRDGYTF
NA	many	TRBV5-8	TRBJ2-4	TGTGCCAGCAGCCCCTACACCCGGGGAGAAATTCAGTACTTC	CASSPYTRGEIQYF
NA	few	TRBV11-3	TRBJ2-7	TGTGCCAGCAGCTCCCAGCCGGGTCCGACGCCTTACGAGCAGTACTTC	CASSSQPGPTPYEQYF
TRBD2	once	TRBV7-9	TRBJ2-7	TGTGCCAGCAGCCCGGGACTAGCGGGAAAGGGCGAGCAGTACTTC	CASSPGLAGKGEQYF